This TCR beta chain was retrieved from a study of cytomegalovirus exposure and HLA in healthy donors. This clone has only a few counts. Its antigen is undetermined. The PCR was carried out with 60 Vbeta primers and 13 Jbeta primers. Libraries were prepared by immunoSEQ multiplex PCR; TCRdb keeps only in-frame clonotypes and omits some of them. Altogether around 140,000 clones are present, roughly 78% being singletons, with the ten largest covering roughly 3.2%. Broader study findings: Sequencing probably produced one cluster of sequence variants that were highly shared. Accounts indicate the classifier identified cytomegalovirus status with strong specificity and sensitivity. Among TCR beta chains, those listed as cytomegalovirus-associated numbered over 150.

Trimming stripped 6 bases from V and 4 bases from J, with 15 bases between. The germline gives CDR1 SGHAT, CDR2 FQDESV (reference sequence). The CDR3 has 14 residues. This chain joins TRBV11-1 and TRBJ1-1, with unresolved D. This sequence originates from a man between 18 and 29 years old in good health and CMV-seropositive. The sample taken for sequencing was PBMCs. CDR3 sequence reads: CASSPAATGTEAFF. CDR3 coding DNA: TGTGCCAGCAGTCCTGCGGCTACGGGCACTGAAGCTTTCTTT.